This T cell receptor (beta chain) stems from a study of T cell responses to AZD1222 COVID-19 vaccine. The study, taken as a whole, reports: Among those given AZD1222, only six were seropositive at baseline. Increases in Spike-specific TCR breadth and depth were seen after two AZD1222 doses. The sample set comprised mostly white British donors with more females, and clonal diversity was possibly underestimated. Vaccine-associated CD4 TCRs ranged over spike, dominating at 160-218 and 743-854.

To note about this clone: Its specificity is unknown.

Generated by immunoSEQ multiplex PCR, the TCRdb table keeps only in-frame clones and is missing some. The sample carries around 140,000 clones, almost 85% recorded once. This clonotype originated in an adult who received the MenACWY meningococcal vaccine as a control. The specimen comprised peripheral blood, sampled 28 days after the second dose of the MenACWY control vaccine.

The CDR3 spells CASSFPGDTQYF. The CDR3 region has the DNA TGTGCCAGCAGTTTCCCGGGAGATACGCAGTATTTT. The chain employs TRBV28 and TRBJ2-3; no reliable D call. The V end was cut by 3 bases, the J end by 5 bases, with 6 bases between. The length of the CDR3 is 12 residues. Germline V CDR1 and CDR2: MDHEN, SYDVKM.